The 3 T cell receptor beta chains given below trace back to one sample, sequenced in a study of human T cells and chemical hapten exposure. Time point noted: patch test 3, about 24 weeks after DPC sensitization. Specified treatment: therapeutic diphenylcyclopropenone sensitization with weekly scalp DPC. TCRdb passed the RACE reads through MiXCR, listing each CDR3 protein once. The data contain 50,000 or so distinct CDR3 sequences, 9.9% of them singletons. The sequences come from whole blood, collected in connection with sensitization to the hapten diphenylcyclopropenone (DPC). Receptors were obtained from a woman in her forties with alopecia areata. Some clones in this sample may be carry-over from other donors' samples.

The chain recombines TRBV18 with TRBJ1-2, with D maybe TRBD1 (5 bases). CDR3 length: 14 residues. Germline loops: CDR1 KGHSH, CDR2 LQKENI. The ends were cut back, 3 bases at V and 0 bases at J, with 8 bases in the middle. CDR3 in amino acids: CASSPTATNYGYTF. CDR3 in DNA: TGTGCCAGCTCACCGACAGCCACTAACTATGGCTACACCTTC.

This clonotype was seen repeatedly, ten times or more. This sequence joins TRBV7-9 and TRBJ1-3; D call uncertain. Trimming removed 3 bases from V and 3 bases from J, with 6 bases in between. Germline V CDR1 and CDR2: SEHNR, FQNEAQ (reference sequence). This CDR3 is built from 13 residues. DNA for the CDR3: TGTGCCAGCAGCTTGTACAATGGAAACACCATATATTTT. This sequence encodes CASSLYNGNTIYF.

The chain employs TRBV6-6 and TRBJ1-1; D possibly corresponds to TRBD1 (5 bases). The CDR3 is made up of 14 amino acids. The ends were cut back, 7 bases at V and 0 bases at J, with 12 bases in the middle. The V gene's germline CDR1 is MNHNY and CDR2 SVGAGI (reference sequence). As DNA, the CDR3 is TGTGCCAGCAAGGCGGGACGCTTGAACACTGAAGCTTTCTTT. Protein: CASKAGRLNTEAFF.